These 8 T cell receptor beta chains were sequenced from one sample in a study of shared clonotypes between healthy human individuals. Libraries were prepared by immunoSEQ multiplex PCR; TCRdb keeps only in-frame clonotypes and omits some of them. The repertoire holds 2 million to 3 million clones, with 80% to 95% as singletons. The sample comprised naive CD4+ T cells from PBMCs. Subset: CD45RA+ positively selected. All receptors come from a man younger than 35 in good health. Some clones in this sample may be carry-over from other donors' samples.

J is TRBJ2-7 and V is TRBV7-9, with TRBD1 matching over 7 bases. CDR1 and CDR2 from the germline V gene are SEHNR and FQNEAQ (reference sequence). V was clipped by 5 bases and J by 2 bases; unmatched bases: 9. The CDR3 extends over 15 amino acids. CDR3 residues: CASSPRDSGTYEQYF. CDR3 DNA sequence: TGTGCCAGCAGCCCCAGGGACAGCGGTACCTACGAGCAGTACTTC.

This clone was detected a few times. The rearrangement links TRBV27 to TRBJ1-1, with a tentative D call TRBD1 (6 bases). Germline CDR1 MNHEY, CDR2 SMNVEV (reference sequence). Trimming took off 2 bases at V and 5 bases at J, with 18 bases between the two ends. The CDR3 spans 16 residues. The CDR3 sequence: CASSLRGGGSRTEAFF. The CDR3 nucleotides read TGTGCCAGCAGTTTACGGGGAGGGGGTAGTAGGACTGAAGCTTTCTTT.

The V gene is TRBV6-1, the J gene TRBJ1-2; D remains unclear. This CDR3 has 10 residues. The germline V gene encodes CDR1 MNHNS and CDR2 SASEGT. The V and J ends lost 5 bases and 8 bases respectively, with 6 bases between them. CDR3 amino acids: CASSTNGYTF. The CDR3 coding sequence is TGTGCCAGCAGTACGAACGGCTACACCTTC.

V gene TRBV29-1 combines with J gene TRBJ2-6; D uncertain. Trimming took off 4 bases at V and 2 bases at J, with 6 bases between the two ends. CDR1 and CDR2 (germline): SQVTM, ANQGSEA. This CDR3 has 13 amino acids. CDR3 sequence: CSVAATGANVLTF. CDR3 DNA sequence: TGCAGCGTTGCCGCGACTGGGGCCAACGTCCTGACTTTC.

The V gene is TRBV7-3, the J gene TRBJ2-5; possibly TRBD1 for D (6 bases). The V gene's germline CDR1 is SGHTA and CDR2 FQGTGA. The CDR3 loop spans 15 amino acids. Trimming cost V 5 bases and J 2 bases, with 15 bases left between them. CDR3 bases: TGTGCCAGCAGCCTCGGGGACACCCATCAAGAGACCCAGTACTTC. This encodes CASSLGDTHQETQYF.

This clone has a single count. The chain recombines TRBV7-3 with TRBJ2-7, with 9 bases fitting TRBD2. CDR1 is SGHTA and CDR2 is FQGTGA in the germline V gene. The V and J ends lost 1 base and 4 bases, in that order; junction bases with no gene match: 14. The CDR3 is 18 residues long. The CDR3 nucleotides are TGTGCCAGCAGCTTAAAGGGGTCGGCTAGCGGGATGATGTACGAGCAGTACTTC. It translates to CASSLKGSASGMMYEQYF.

V and J are TRBV6-6 and TRBJ2-3; D is unresolved. The V end was cut by 6 bases, the J end by 0 bases, with 16 bases between. The CDR3 is 16 amino acids. Germline values: CDR1 MNHNY, CDR2 SVGAGI (reference sequence). The CDR3 spells CASSQDAAISTDTQYF. CDR3 nucleotide sequence: TGTGCCAGCAGCCAGGACGCCGCAATTAGCACAGATACGCAGTATTTT.

The CDR3 DNA reads as TGTGCCAGTAGTATATGGGGGGTAGGCACCGGGGAGCTGTTTTTT. This gives the protein CASSIWGVGTGELFF. The chain combines TRBV19 with TRBJ2-2; D might be TRBD2 (6 bases). V shed 2 bases and J shed 4 bases, with 11 bases lying between them. Germline values: CDR1 LNHDA, CDR2 SQIVND (reference sequence). The CDR3 is made up of 15 amino acids.